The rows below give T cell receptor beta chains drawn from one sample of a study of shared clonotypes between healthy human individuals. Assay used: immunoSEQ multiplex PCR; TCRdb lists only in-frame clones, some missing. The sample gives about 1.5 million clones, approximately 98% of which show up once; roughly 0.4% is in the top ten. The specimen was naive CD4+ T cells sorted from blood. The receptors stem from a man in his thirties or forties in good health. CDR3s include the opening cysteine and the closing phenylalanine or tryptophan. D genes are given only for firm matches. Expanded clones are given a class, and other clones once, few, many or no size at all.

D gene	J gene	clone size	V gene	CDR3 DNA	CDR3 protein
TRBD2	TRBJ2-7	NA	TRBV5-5	TGTGCCAGCAGCTTGGGGGGCGTAGCGGGAGAAAGCGAGCAGTACTTC	CASSLGGVAGESEQYF
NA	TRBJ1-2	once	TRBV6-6	TGTGCCAGCAGGGACAGCAACTATGGCTACACCTTC	CASRDSNYGYTF
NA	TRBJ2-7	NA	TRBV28	TGTGCCAGCAGCCTATTTGCGGGCGGCTACGAGCAGTACTTC	CASSLFAGGYEQYF
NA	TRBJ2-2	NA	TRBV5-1	TGCGCCAGCAGCCCTATAACAGCGGACACCGGGGAGCTGTTTTTT	CASSPITADTGELFF
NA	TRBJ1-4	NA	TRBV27	TGTGCCAGCCGCCGAGGGGCAACTAATGAAAAACTGTTTTTT	CASRRGATNEKLFF
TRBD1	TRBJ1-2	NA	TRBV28	TGTGCCAGCAGTTCGGCGGACAGGGACTATGGCTACACCTTC	CASSSADRDYGYTF
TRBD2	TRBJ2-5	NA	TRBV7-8	TGTGCCAGCAGCCAAGCGGGAGGGAAAGAGACCCAGTACTTC	CASSQAGGKETQYF
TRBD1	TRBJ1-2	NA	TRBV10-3	TGTGCCATCAGGTCAGGGGGCTATGGCTACACCTTC	CAIRSGGYGYTF
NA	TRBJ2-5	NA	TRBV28	TGTGCCAGCAGTCCAGGGGACCAAGAGACCCAGTACTTC	CASSPGDQETQYF
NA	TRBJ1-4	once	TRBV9	TGTGCCAGCAGCCGTACAACTAATGAAAAACTGTTTTTT	CASSRTTNEKLFF
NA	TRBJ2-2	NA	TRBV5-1	TGCGCCAGCAGCTTTGACAGAAACACCGGGGAGCTGTTTTTT	CASSFDRNTGELFF
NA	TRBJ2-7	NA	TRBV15	TGTGCCACCAGCAGAGTCGTGGGGGTAAGCTCCTACGAGCAGTACTTC	CATSRVVGVSSYEQYF
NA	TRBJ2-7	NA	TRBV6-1	TGTGCCAGCAGTGAACGGGGAGGCTGGGGCGAGCAGTACTTC	CASSERGGWGEQYF
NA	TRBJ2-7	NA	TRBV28	TGTGCCAGCAGTCCCCCTCGGCCGGGTACACGACTATACGAGCAGTACTTC	CASSPPRPGTRLYEQYF
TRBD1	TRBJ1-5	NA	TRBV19	TGTGCCAGTAGTACCACGGACAGGAAGGGGCAGCCCCAGCATTTT	CASSTTDRKGQPQHF
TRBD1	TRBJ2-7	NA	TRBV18	TGTGCCAGCTCACCACGGACAGGACCCTACGAGCAGTACTTC	CASSPRTGPYEQYF
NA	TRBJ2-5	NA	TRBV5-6	TGTGCCAGCAGCTTGGTGTCCGAGACCCAGTACTTC	CASSLVSETQYF
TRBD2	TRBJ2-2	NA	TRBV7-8	TGTGCCAGCAGCTTAACATTAGCGGGGACCACCGGGGAGCTGTTTTTT	CASSLTLAGTTGELFF
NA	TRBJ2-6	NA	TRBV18	TGTGCCAGCTCACCACTTTCTGGGGCCAACGTCCTGACTTTC	CASSPLSGANVLTF
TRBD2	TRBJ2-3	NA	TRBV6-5	TGTGCCAGCAGGCAGACTAGCGCTAAAGATACGCAGTATTTT	CASRQTSAKDTQYF
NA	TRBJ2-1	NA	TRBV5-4	TGTGCCAGCAGCTTGGCCTGGCGCCTGGAGGGCAATGAGCAGTTCTTC	CASSLAWRLEGNEQFF
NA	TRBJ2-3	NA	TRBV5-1	TGCGCCAGCAGCTTGGTCCTAGCGCGAGCAGATACGCAGTATTTT	CASSLVLARADTQYF
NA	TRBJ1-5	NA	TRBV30	TGTGCCTGGAGTGATGGGCGACGCAATCAGCCCCAGCATTTT	CAWSDGRRNQPQHF
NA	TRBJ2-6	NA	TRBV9	TGTGCCAGCAGCGTAGACTCTCTCTCTGGGGCCAACGTCCTGACTTTC	CASSVDSLSGANVLTF
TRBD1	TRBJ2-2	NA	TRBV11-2	TGTGCCAGCAGTAAAAGGACAGGATCGAACACCGGGGAGCTGTTTTTT	CASSKRTGSNTGELFF
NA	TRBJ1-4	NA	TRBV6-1	TGTGCCAGCAGTGTATTCCGGGATCAAAATGAAAAACTGTTTTTT	CASSVFRDQNEKLFF
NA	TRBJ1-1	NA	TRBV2	TGTGCCAGCAGTCTCCTCGGGGCAGGGTTAAGCGAAGCTTTCTTT	CASSLLGAGLSEAFF
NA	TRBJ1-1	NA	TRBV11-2	TGTGCCAGCAGAACATGGGGAACGGTGAACACTGAAGCTTTCTTT	CASRTWGTVNTEAFF
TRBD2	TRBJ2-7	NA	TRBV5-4	TGTGCCAGCAGCTTGGTAGCTAGCGGGAGTCACGAGCAGTACTTC	CASSLVASGSHEQYF
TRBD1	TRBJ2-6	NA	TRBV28	TGTGCCAGCAGTTCGACAGGGGGATCCGTATCCTCTGGGGCCAACGTCCTGACTTTC	CASSSTGGSVSSGANVLTF
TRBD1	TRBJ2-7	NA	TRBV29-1	TGCAGCGTTGCGAAAGGGGGCGGTCTCTCCTACGAGCAGTACTTC	CSVAKGGGLSYEQYF
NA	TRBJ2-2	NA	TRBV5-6	TGTGCCAGCAGCTTGGCCGGGGGGCCGAACACCGGGGAGCTGTTTTTT	CASSLAGGPNTGELFF
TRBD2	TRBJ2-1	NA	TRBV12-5	TGTGCTAGTGCCGTTAGCGGGAGCTCCTACAATGAGCAGTTCTTC	CASAVSGSSYNEQFF
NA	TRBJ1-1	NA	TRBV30	TGTGCCTGGAGTGTAAGAGGACGGGGCACTGAAGCTTTCTTT	CAWSVRGRGTEAFF
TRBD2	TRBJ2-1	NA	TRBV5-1	TGCGCCAGCAGCTTGAAGAGGACTAGCGGGATTCCTTACAATGAGCAGTTCTTC	CASSLKRTSGIPYNEQFF
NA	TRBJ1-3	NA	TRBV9	TGTGCCAGCAGTCTGGGGGCTGGAAACACCATATATTTT	CASSLGAGNTIYF
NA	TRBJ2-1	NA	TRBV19	TGTGCCAGTATAAGCTCCTACAATGAGCAGTTCTTC	CASISSYNEQFF
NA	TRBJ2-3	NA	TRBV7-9	TGTGCCAGCAGGGGGGATACGCAGTATTTT	CASRGDTQYF
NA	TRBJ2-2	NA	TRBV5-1	TGCGCCAGCAGCGCGGGACAGTTCTCCGGGGAGCTGTTTTTT	CASSAGQFSGELFF
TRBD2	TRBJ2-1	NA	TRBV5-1	TGCGCCACCTCGACTAGCGGACACATCAATGAGCAGTTCTTC	CATSTSGHINEQFF
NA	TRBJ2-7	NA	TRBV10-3	TGTGCCGCTATGTTACAGGTCCCCTACGAGCAGTACTTC	CAAMLQVPYEQYF
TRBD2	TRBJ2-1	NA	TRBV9	TGTGCCAGCAGCGTAGGGCTAGCGGACAATGAGCAGTTCTTC	CASSVGLADNEQFF
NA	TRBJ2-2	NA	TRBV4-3	TGCGCCAGCAGCCAAGAATTCGGGATCTACACCGGGGAGCTGTTTTTT	CASSQEFGIYTGELFF
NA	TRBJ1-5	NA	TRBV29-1	TGCAGCGTTGGGGAGGGTTATCAGCCCCAGCATTTT	CSVGEGYQPQHF
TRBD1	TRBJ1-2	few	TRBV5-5	TGTGCCAGCAGCTCGCTCCCCCGGACAGGGCTCGGGTATGGCTACACCTTC	CASSSLPRTGLGYGYTF
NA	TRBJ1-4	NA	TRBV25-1	TGTGCCAGCCGCCGCAGCTCCCTGGAAAAACTGTTTTTT	CASRRSSLEKLFF
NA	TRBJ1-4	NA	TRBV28	TGTGCCAGCAGCCCGAGCAGGGGCAGGGAAAAACTGTTTTTT	CASSPSRGREKLFF
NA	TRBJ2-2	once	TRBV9	TGTGCCAGCAGCCCGATAGGGCCGGATGGGACCGGGGAGCTGTTTTTT	CASSPIGPDGTGELFF
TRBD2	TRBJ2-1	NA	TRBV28	TGTGCCAGCAGTTTTATAGGGGGACTAGCGGGAGGATATGAGCAGTTCTTC	CASSFIGGLAGGYEQFF
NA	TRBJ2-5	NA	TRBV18	TGTGCCAGCTCACCCTCGGGGTTCCAGGAGACCCAGTACTTC	CASSPSGFQETQYF